These 23 T cell receptor beta chains share one sample of origin, sequenced in a study of CD8+CD57+ T cells in acquired aplastic anemia. Patients chosen for sequencing had shown CD8+CD57+ cell expansion by flow cytometry. The template used for profiling TCR beta VDJ and CDR3 was genomic DNA. TCRdb reprocessed the reads via MiXCR and lists one record per CDR3 protein. In the table there are fewer than 250,000 distinct CDR3 sequences, approximately 51% of which are singletons. The material sequenced was sorted CD4+, CD8+, or CD8+CD57+ T cells (not recorded which) from PBMCs. These receptor sequences come from a human donor with aplastic anemia.

This clonotype was detected ten times or more. The V and J genes are TRBV20-1 and TRBJ2-2; 8 bases are a match to TRBD2. The CDR3 is 14 residues long. Germline CDR1 and CDR2: DFQATT and SNEGSKA (reference sequence). The V segment lost 7 bases and the J segment 7 bases; nucleotides outside the gene matches: 11. CDR3 loop: CSVRNGGEDGELFF. CDR3 nucleotides: TGCAGTGTTCGAAACGGGGGGGAGGACGGGGAGCTGTTTTTT.

This clonotype was observed at least ten times. The V and J genes are TRBV27 and TRBJ2-1, with unresolved D. Trimming left V 6 bases short and J 3 bases short, with 9 bases between. The germline V gene has CDR1 MNHEY and CDR2 SMNVEV (reference sequence). The CDR3 is 13 residues long. In nucleotides, the CDR3 is TGTGCCAGCAGCCGGCCGAACTACAATGAGCAGTTCTTC. This codes for CASSRPNYNEQFF.

This clonotype was seen ten or more times. The genes are TRBV10-3 and TRBJ1-1; perhaps TRBD1 as D (5 bases). The CDR3 runs to 12 residues. Germline V gene data show CDR1 as ENHRY and CDR2 as SYGVKD. V gave up 8 bases and J gave up 2 bases, with 9 bases separating them. In DNA, the CDR3 is TGTGCCATCTCTTGGGGCAACACTGAAGCTTTCTTT. It encodes CAISWGNTEAFF.

This clonotype has a handful of counts. The chain employs TRBV19 and TRBJ2-4, with D maybe TRBD2 (6 bases). CDR1 LNHDA and CDR2 SQIVND come from the germline V gene (reference sequence). Between the trimmed V and J ends, which lost 7 bases and 8 bases, there was a span of 18 bases. The CDR3 covers 14 residues. The CDR3 nucleotides are TGTGCCAGTAAAACCGGGACGACGGGGGACATTCAGTACTTC. Translation: CASKTGTTGDIQYF. The full variable domain, its missing parts supplied by reference TRBV19 and TRBJ2-4, is DGGITQSPKYLFRKEGQNVTLSCEQNLNHDAMYWYRQDPGQGLRLIYYSQIVNDFQKGDIAEGYSVSREKKESFPLTVTSAQKNPTAFYLCASKTGTTGDIQYFGAGTRLSVL.

The V call is TRBV2, the J call TRBJ1-5; D remains unclear. There are 15 residues in the CDR3. The V gene's germline CDR1 is SNHLY and CDR2 FYNNEI. V shed 5 bases and J shed 0 bases, with 11 bases lying between them. The CDR3 spells CASSWSQLSNQPQHF. The CDR3 nucleotides are TGTGCCAGCAGTTGGTCTCAGCTTAGCAATCAGCCCCAGCATTTT.

As regards this clonotype: A clone one base away is much larger, so this may be a read error. The rearrangement joins TRBV10-3 to TRBJ2-2, with D possibly being TRBD2 (6 bases). The germline gives CDR1 ENHRY, CDR2 SYGVKD. CDR3 length: 14 amino acids. The CDR3 sequence is CASSDGPGPGGLFF. CDR3 DNA sequence: TGTGCCAGCAGTGACGGCCCCGGGCCCGGGGGGCTGTTTTTT.

Concerning this clonotype itself: A much larger clonotype is one base distant, so this may be a read error. The chain carries TRBV5-8 and TRBJ2-7; D might be TRBD1 or TRBD2, each matching 5 bases. Per germline, CDR1 SGHTS and CDR2 YDEGEE. The CDR3 totals 15 residues. Trimming left V 7 bases short and J 11 bases short, with 28 bases between. In DNA, the CDR3 is TGTGCCAGCGCCCCAACCGGGGCTAGGCGCCCTTCAGAGTACTTC. It is translated as CASAPTGARRPSEYF. The whole variable domain, filled in from reference TRBV5-8 and TRBJ2-7, reads EAGVTQSPTHLIKTRGQQATLRCSPISGHTSVYWYQQALGLGLQFLLWYDEGEERNRGNFPPRFSGRQFPNYSSELNVNALELEDSALYLCASAPTGARRPSEYFGPGTRLTVT.

This chain uses TRBV2 with TRBJ2-7; D remains ambiguous. This CDR3 has 13 residues. Trimming removed 3 bases from V and 0 bases from J, with 6 bases in between. CDR1 and CDR2 (germline): SNHLY, FYNNEI. The CDR3 protein is CASSDWHSYEQYF. CDR3 sequence (DNA): TGTGCCAGCAGTGATTGGCACTCCTACGAGCAGTACTTC.

This chain uses TRBV9 with TRBJ2-1; no clear D gene. The CDR3 has 13 amino acids. Trimming removed 3 bases from V and 8 bases from J, with 12 bases in between. The germline V gene has CDR1 SGDLS and CDR2 YYNGEE. The DNA for the CDR3 is TGTGCCAGCAGCGGCCAGGTGGTGGATGAGCAGTTCTTC. It translates to CASSGQVVDEQFF. Supplemented by reference TRBV9 and TRBJ2-1, the full variable domain reads DSGVTQTPKHLITATGQRVTLRCSPRSGDLSVYWYQQSLDQGLQFLIQYYNGEERAKGNILERFSAQQFPDLHSELNLSSLELGDSALYFCASSGQVVDEQFFGPGTRLTVL.

This clonotype has only one observation. Relative to the germline gene, one junction end is altered; a read error may explain this. The V call is TRBV20-1, the J call TRBJ1-1; the match to TRBD1 covers 8 bases. This CDR3 comprises 13 residues. CDR1 DFQATT and CDR2 SNEGSKA come from the germline V gene (reference sequence). CDR3 region: CGATQGVNTEALF. For the CDR3, the DNA is TGCGGTGCTACACAGGGGGTGAACACTGAAGCTCTCTTT.

This chain connects TRBV4-1 to TRBJ1-5; TRBD1 agrees at 8 bases. V lost 6 bases, J lost 3 bases, and 7 bases stayed unmatched. Germline CDR1 is MGHRA and CDR2 is YSYEKL. CDR3 size: 15 residues. The CDR3 DNA reads TGCGCCAGCAGTCTTATGGACAGGGCCAATCAGCCCCAGCATTTT. Its translation: CASSLMDRANQPQHF.

As concerns this clonotype: One end of the junction varies from germline; a read error may be responsible. The chain links TRBV7-9 to TRBJ2-7; perhaps TRBD1 as D (5 bases). CDR1 is SEHNR, CDR2 FQNEAQ, per germline (reference sequence). The CDR3 runs 13 residues. The CDR3 DNA sequence: TGTGCCAGCAGCTCTACAGGTTGGTTCGAGCAGTGCTTC. It yields the protein CASSSTGWFEQCF.

Details on this clonotype: This may come from a read error, since a much larger clone is one base off. The chain has TRBV6-1 and TRBJ2-6, with a weak D call TRBD1 (5 bases). CDR3 length: 15 residues. Per the germline V gene, CDR1 is MNHNS and CDR2 is SASEGT. CDR3 region: CACSRQFSGANVPTF. The CDR3 nucleotides are TGTGCCTGCAGCCGACAGTTCTCTGGGGCCAACGTCCCGACTTTC.

Here the CDR3 reads CASSQSGVYEQYV. The CDR3 coding sequence is TGTGCCAGCAGCCAAAGCGGGGTGTACGAGCAGTACGTC. V usage is TRBV10-3 and J usage is TRBJ2-7; TRBD2 matches at 7 bases. The V and J ends lost 10 bases and 4 bases, in that order; junction bases with no gene match: 10. CDR1 is ENHRY and CDR2 is SYGVKD in the germline V gene. The CDR3 spans 13 residues.

The V and J genes are TRBV2 and TRBJ2-7; tentative D call: TRBD1 (6 bases). The CDR3 covers 13 residues. V lost 7 bases to trimming and J lost 5 bases, with 15 bases between them. Germline values: CDR1 SNHLY, CDR2 FYNNEI. The CDR3 bases are TGTGCCAGCAACACCCAGGGGAGCCACGAGCAGTACTTC. Its translation: CASNTQGSHEQYF.

The gene calls are TRBV5-1 and TRBJ1-6; 7 bases are a match to TRBD1. CDR1 SGHRS and CDR2 YFSETQ come from the germline V gene. This CDR3 has 14 residues. Losses at the gene ends were 1 base for V and 11 bases for J; bases not matched to a gene: 6. The CDR3 bases are TGCGCCAGCAGCTTGACCGACAGGGCGGCACCCCTCCACTTT. The encoded protein is CASSLTDRAAPLHF.

The gene calls are TRBV24-1 and TRBJ2-1; 12 bases are shared with TRBD2. Germline V gene data show CDR1 as KGHDR and CDR2 as SFDVKD. This CDR3 spans 13 amino acids. The junction had 4 bases not matched to a gene; V was cut back by 9 bases and J by 8 bases. CDR3 sequence: CATRASGRDEQFF. DNA for the CDR3: TGTGCCACCCGGGCTAGCGGGAGGGATGAGCAGTTCTTC.

The table lists this clonotype with a count of one. This chain links TRBV7-9 with TRBJ1-1; D is uncertain. The CDR3 is 14 amino acids. The germline gives CDR1 SEHNR, CDR2 FQNEAQ (reference sequence). The germline V and J ends were trimmed by 3 bases and 2 bases, with 10 bases remaining between them. The CDR3 DNA is TGTGCCAGCAGCTTTGGACGTGCTAACACTGAAGCTTTCTTT. Translated: CASSFGRANTEAFF.

J is TRBJ1-1 and V is TRBV4-2, with 8 positions matching TRBD1. Per germline, CDR1 LGHNA and CDR2 YNFKEQ. The CDR3 has 17 residues. The J segment lost 1 base and the V segment lost 4 bases, leaving 11 bases of the junction unmatched. The CDR3: CASSRSAGQGANTEAFF. CDR3 in DNA: TGTGCCAGCAGCCGATCGGCCGGACAGGGAGCGAACACTGAAGCTTTCTTT.

The chain links TRBV7-8 to TRBJ2-7; the D call may be TRBD1 or TRBD2 (7 bases each). The length of the CDR3 is 14 residues. Germline assignment: CDR1 SGHVS and CDR2 FQNEAQ. The CDR3 sequence is CARSGGAGLYEQYF. Here the CDR3 DNA reads TGTGCTCGGTCAGGGGGGGCAGGACTATACGAGCAGTACTTC.

This clonotype was recorded many times. In DNA form, the CDR3 reads TGCAGTGCTAGAGCTCCAACAGGGGACCAGCCCCAGCATTTT. Its translation: CSARAPTGDQPQHF. The chain uses TRBV20-1 and TRBJ1-5; 7 bases are shared with TRBD1. After removal of 1 base from V and 7 bases from J, the junction contained 7 bases not matched to a gene. The CDR3 has 14 amino acids. The V gene's germline CDR1 is DFQATT and CDR2 SNEGSKA (reference sequence).

This clonotype was recorded a few times. This may be a read error: a much more frequent sequence differs by one nucleotide. This CDR3 fails to terminate in the conserved phenylalanine or tryptophan, so it likely reflects a read error. This chain's CDR3 is CATGRTGLNYGYTL. The DNA for the CDR3 is TGTGCCACCGGAAGGACAGGGTTAAACTATGGCTACACCCTC. The genes are TRBV24-1 and TRBJ1-2, with TRBD1 matching 8 bases. Germline lookup yields CDR1 KGHDR and CDR2 SFDVKD. V was clipped by 9 bases and J by 2 bases; unmatched bases: 7. There are 14 residues in the CDR3.

The V gene is TRBV7-2, the J gene TRBJ1-6, with D perhaps matching TRBD1 (5 bases). Per the germline V gene, CDR1 is SGHTA and CDR2 is FQGNSA. V lost 2 bases to trimming and J lost 7 bases, with 12 bases between them. The CDR3 extends over 15 amino acids. CDR3 amino acids: CASSLTAGTNSPLHF. The CDR3 DNA is TGTGCCAGCAGCTTAACCGCCGGGACGAATTCACCCCTCCACTTT.